Below, 32 T cell receptor beta chains from the same sample are listed, as sequenced in a study of post-analysis software for immune sequencing data. Study outcomes and limitations: TRBV segments more frequent in patients than in controls numbered a few and included TRBV5-6, TRBV5-1 and TRBV20-1.

Tagging with unique molecular identifiers was a feature of the TCR beta cDNA libraries. TCRdb redid the calling of the PCR reads with MiXCR, one entry per CDR3 protein. The top ten hold 6.5% to 8% of the sample, which has 430,000 or so distinct CDR3 sequences, less than 40% seen once. Their cognate antigens are unknown. The sample was blood. Source of these receptors: a girl aged 2 to 9 with multiple sclerosis.

In its sample, this clonotype was seen a few times. J is TRBJ1-1 and V is TRBV6-4, with TRBD1 matching over 9 bases. The CDR3 length is 15 residues. Germline CDR1 is MRHNA and CDR2 is SNTAGT. The junction had 10 bases not matched to a gene; V was cut back by 7 bases and J by 4 bases. CDR3 region: CASKGQGIGGTEAFF. The CDR3 nucleotides read TGTGCCAGCAAAGGACAGGGGATCGGTGGCACTGAAGCTTTCTTT.

The chain carries TRBV10-3 and TRBJ2-7; D is undetermined. This CDR3 region has 16 residues. Germline assignment: CDR1 ENHRY and CDR2 SYGVKD. With 0 bases removed from V and 0 bases from J, the gap between germline ends came to 12 bases. CDR3 protein: CAISESTARSSYEQYF. For the CDR3, the DNA is TGTGCCATCAGTGAGTCAACAGCTAGGAGCTCCTACGAGCAGTACTTC.

The chain couples TRBV7-9 to TRBJ2-1; 8 bases map to TRBD1. With 4 bases clipped from V and 9 bases from J, the junction kept 2 bases outside the gene matches. Germline loops: CDR1 SEHNR, CDR2 FQNEAQ (reference sequence). The CDR3 spans 12 residues. The chain's CDR3 is CASSSDRGEQFF. Written as DNA, the CDR3 is TGTGCCAGCAGCTCAGACAGGGGTGAGCAGTTCTTC.

This clonotype turned up a few times. In nucleotides, the CDR3 is TGTGCCAGCAGTTACCAGCGGCTAGATAATAATGAGCAGTTCTTC. Encoded protein: CASSYQRLDNNEQFF. V is TRBV6-5 and J is TRBJ2-1, with a weak D call TRBD2 (5 bases). V gave up 2 bases and J gave up 7 bases, with 15 bases separating them. CDR1 and CDR2 from the germline V gene are MNHEY and SVGAGI. This CDR3 region has 15 residues.

The chain combines TRBV10-3 with TRBJ2-1, with a weak D call TRBD1 (5 bases). Gene TRBJ2-7 matches the end of the DNA better, so the J call may be wrong. This CDR3 spans 12 amino acids. Germline assignment: CDR1 ENHRY and CDR2 SYGVKD. The CDR3 protein is CAIRMTDNEQYF. CDR3 nucleotide sequence: TGTGCCATCAGGATGACAGACAATGAGCAGTACTTC.

The chain is built from TRBV5-1 and TRBJ2-7; D tentatively fits TRBD1 or TRBD2 (5 bases each). CDR3 length equals 16 residues. Germline lookup yields CDR1 SGHRS and CDR2 YFSETQ. Trimming took 0 bases from V and 3 from J, leaving 16 bases between them. The CDR3 coding sequence is TGCGCCAGCAGCTTGGGTTCCCGAGGGGCGGTCTACGAGCAGTACTTC. It translates to CASSLGSRGAVYEQYF. The full variable domain, completed using reference TRBV5-1 and TRBJ2-7, is KAGVTQTPRYLIKTRGQQVTLSCSPISGHRSVSWYQQTPGQGLQFLFEYFSETQRNKGNFPGRFSGRQFSNSRSEMNVSTLELGDSALYLCASSLGSRGAVYEQYFGPGTRLTVT.

Comment on this clonotype: An end of the junction does not agree with germline; a read error may underlie this. This rearrangement joins TRBV2 to TRBJ2-7, with D possibly TRBD2 on 6 matching bases. CDR1 SNHLY and CDR2 FYNNEI come from the germline V gene. This CDR3 region has 16 residues. Here the CDR3 reads CASGDLGTPSSYEQYF. DNA for the CDR3: TGTGCCAGCGGTGACCTCGGGACTCCAAGCTCCTACGAGCAGTACTTC.

A few counts support this clonotype. This chain links TRBV12-3 or TRBV12-4 with TRBJ2-7, with 13 positions matching TRBD2. There are 16 residues in the CDR3. V lost 0 bases, J lost 3 bases, and 2 bases stayed unmatched. CDR3 amino acids: CASSLAGLAGVYEQYF. The CDR3 DNA follows: TGTGCCAGCAGTTTAGCTGGACTAGCGGGAGTCTACGAGCAGTACTTC.

This chain joins TRBV29-1 and TRBJ2-7; a weak D match, TRBD1 (5 bases). Germline CDR1 and CDR2: SQVTM and ANQGSEA. V was shortened by 6 bases and J by 3 bases, with 12 bases between the two germline ends. The CDR3 loop spans 12 amino acids. As DNA, the CDR3 is TGCAGCGTCGGACAAGATTACTACGAGCAGTACTTC. Residues: CSVGQDYYEQYF.

This sequence joins TRBV2 and TRBJ1-5; D perhaps matches TRBD1 (6 bases). Per germline, CDR1 SNHLY and CDR2 FYNNEI. The V end lost 5 bases, the J end lost 2 bases, and 10 bases lay between the germline ends. The CDR3 runs to 14 residues. The CDR3 reads CASSSQGRNQPQHF. The CDR3 DNA follows: TGTGCCAGCAGTTCACAGGGACGCAATCAGCCCCAGCATTTT.

This clonotype was found a few times. The chain recombines TRBV6-5 with TRBJ2-3, with D perhaps assigned TRBD1 or TRBD2 (5 bases each). CDR1 MNHEY and CDR2 SVGAGI come from the germline V gene. This CDR3 is 15 amino acids long. With 3 bases removed from V and 2 bases from J, the gap between germline ends came to 12 bases. In DNA form, the CDR3 reads TGTGCCAGCAGTTATGTGGGGGTAAACACAGATACGCAGTATTTT. Amino acid sequence: CASSYVGVNTDTQYF.

CDR3 amino acids: CASSPDRGPAVEKLFF. In DNA, the CDR3 is TGTGCCAGCAGCCCCGACAGGGGTCCTGCGGTGGAGAAACTGTTTTTT. This rearrangement joins TRBV6-2 or TRBV6-3 to TRBJ1-4, with 8 bases that match TRBD1. Germline assignment: CDR1 MNHEY and CDR2 SVGEGT. V trimming: 6 bases; J trimming: 11 bases; junction bases outside the gene matches: 17. The CDR3 is made up of 16 amino acids.

This clonotype has only a few counts. V is TRBV29-1 and J is TRBJ2-3; 8 positions match TRBD1. Unmatched junction bases numbered 3, after V lost 6 bases and J lost 4 bases. The CDR3 totals 12 residues. The germline CDR1 and CDR2 sequences are SQVTM and ANQGSEA. DNA for the CDR3: TGCAGCGTAGGACAGGGAGCAGATACGCAGTATTTT. Protein sequence: CSVGQGADTQYF.

This clonotype was found a few times. The chain has TRBV20-1 and TRBJ2-5; D is uncertain. Germline V gene data show CDR1 as DFQATT and CDR2 as SNEGSKA (reference sequence). Trimming took off 0 bases at V and 2 bases at J, with 13 bases between the two ends. The length of the CDR3 is 15 residues. The CDR3 protein is CSARDRVLPQETQYF. The CDR3 nucleotides are TGCAGTGCTAGAGATCGGGTGTTACCACAAGAGACCCAGTACTTC.

Concerning this clonotype: Mismatch with germline at one junction end may stem from a read error. The J gene is TRBJ2-5, the V gene TRBV6-2 or TRBV6-3; 16 positions match TRBD2. The CDR3 contains 17 residues. CDR1 and CDR2 (germline): MNHEY, SVGEGT. This CDR3 reads CAGSYGTSGRAGETQYF. The CDR3 DNA sequence: TGTGCCGGCAGTTACGGGACTAGCGGGAGGGCCGGTGAGACCCAGTACTTC.

This clonotype has only a few counts. The genes are TRBV29-1 and TRBJ2-5, with 10 bases that match TRBD1. The CDR3 covers 11 residues. Germline V gene sequence: CDR1 SQVTM, CDR2 ANQGSEA. The trim removed 7 bases at V and 4 bases at J, leaving 0 bases unmatched. The CDR3 loop is CSGDRGETQYF. As DNA, the CDR3 is TGCAGCGGGGACAGGGGAGAGACCCAGTACTTC.

The rearrangement uses TRBV20-1 and TRBJ1-1; tentatively, D is TRBD1 (6 bases). Germline loops: CDR1 DFQATT, CDR2 SNEGSKA (reference sequence). With 0 bases removed from V and 5 bases from J, the gap between germline ends came to 16 bases. The length of the CDR3 is 15 residues. Here the CDR3 DNA reads TGCAGTGCTAGAGATCAATCAGGGGATCGGACTGAAGCTTTCTTT. It specifies CSARDQSGDRTEAFF.

This rearrangement joins TRBV6-5 to TRBJ2-7; TRBD1 agrees at 7 bases. The CDR3 extends over 12 amino acids. The trim removed 5 bases at V and 3 bases at J, leaving 1 base unmatched. From germline, CDR1 is MNHEY and CDR2 SVGAGI. CDR3 protein: CASSHRGYEQYF. For the CDR3, the DNA is TGTGCCAGCAGTCACAGGGGCTACGAGCAGTACTTC.

The chain links TRBV7-3 to TRBJ2-1, with 8 bases aligning to TRBD2. V trimming: 1 base; J trimming: 2 bases; junction bases outside the gene matches: 4. CDR3 size: 16 residues. Germline lookup yields CDR1 SGHTA and CDR2 FQGTGA. In DNA form, the CDR3 reads TGTGCCAGCAGCTTAAGACTAGCGCCCACCTACAATGAGCAGTTCTTC. It is translated as CASSLRLAPTYNEQFF.

This clonotype occurred once. The chain has TRBV5-1 and TRBJ2-1; 7 bases agree with TRBD1. J lost 4 bases, V lost 7 bases, and 8 bases had no gene match. Germline CDR1 reads SGHRS; CDR2 reads YFSETQ. The CDR3 is 14 amino acids. CDR3 residues: CASAPGQPYNEQFF. As DNA, the CDR3 is TGCGCCAGCGCACCGGGACAGCCTTACAATGAGCAGTTCTTC.

This clonotype has a handful of counts. The gene calls are TRBV7-2 and TRBJ2-3; 12 nucleotides line up with TRBD2. Germline values: CDR1 SGHTA, CDR2 FQGNSA. The CDR3 is 19 residues long. The V gene end was trimmed by 5 bases and the J gene end by 5 bases; junction bases not matched to a gene: 17. The CDR3 sequence: CASSTPEDPSGRAGDTQYF. CDR3 sequence (DNA): TGTGCCAGCAGCACTCCCGAAGACCCTAGCGGGAGGGCCGGAGATACGCAGTATTTT.

V is TRBV7-6 and J is TRBJ2-1; 9 bases align to TRBD2. CDR3 length equals 16 residues. Germline V gives CDR1 SGHVS, CDR2 FNYEAQ. The trim removed 3 bases at V and 4 bases at J, leaving 7 bases unmatched. CDR3 loop: CASSLGSGSGYNEQFF. The DNA for the CDR3 is TGTGCCAGCAGCTTGGGTAGCGGGAGCGGGTACAATGAGCAGTTCTTC.

The chain is built from TRBV29-1 and TRBJ1-3; D unclear. The CDR3 is 11 amino acids. V lost 7 bases and J lost 7, with 11 bases in between. Germline V gene data show CDR1 as SQVTM and CDR2 as ANQGSEA. CDR3 residues: CSARRQNTIYF. For the CDR3, the DNA is TGCAGCGCCCGACGCCAGAACACCATATATTTT.

On this clonotype itself: One end of the junction does not line up with germline, which may come from a read error. V gene TRBV5-1 combines with J gene TRBJ1-6; D is ambiguous. The CDR3 consists of 17 residues. Germline CDR1 SGHRS, CDR2 YFSETQ. Written as DNA, the CDR3 is TGCGCCAGCAGCTTTCCGGACGGGCCCTCCAATAATTCACCCCTCCACTTT. Amino acid sequence: CASSFPDGPSNNSPLHF.

The V and J genes are TRBV29-1 and TRBJ2-1, with D possibly matching TRBD2 (5 bases). V shed 7 bases and J shed 6 bases, with 16 bases lying between them. The CDR3 loop spans 13 amino acids. CDR1 is SQVTM, CDR2 ANQGSEA, per germline. The CDR3 nucleotides read TGCAGCGCCCGAATCGGGGTTGGCAATGAGCAGTTCTTC. Protein product: CSARIGVGNEQFF.

This chain uses TRBV4-2 with TRBJ2-7; 9 nucleotides line up with TRBD2. Per the germline V gene, CDR1 is LGHNA and CDR2 is YNFKEQ. With V trimmed by 1 base and J by 3 bases, 4 bases remained unmatched. The CDR3 extends over 15 amino acids. The CDR3 nucleotides are TGTGCCAGCAGCCAAGGGACTAGCGAATTCTACGAGCAGTACTTC. Protein: CASSQGTSEFYEQYF.

The V and J genes are TRBV30 and TRBJ2-7, with D possibly TRBD1 on 6 matching bases. The V end lost 5 bases, the J end lost 5 bases, and 19 bases lay between the germline ends. The length of the CDR3 is 14 residues. Germline V lookup: CDR1 GTSNPN, CDR2 SVGIG (reference sequence). The CDR3 coding sequence is TGTGCCTGGGGAACAGGGAGTCGGCGGGACGAGCAGTACTTC. Translated, it gives CAWGTGSRRDEQYF.

This clonotype was recorded a few times. The V and J genes are TRBV18 and TRBJ2-3; TRBD2 aligns across 9 bases. The CDR3 has 16 amino acids. Germline-derived CDR1 and CDR2 are KGHSH and LQKENI. Trimming took 1 base from V and 6 from J; bases not matched to a gene: 8. This CDR3 reads CASSPRGGGATDTQYF. CDR3 in DNA: TGTGCCAGCTCACCACGTGGCGGGGGGGCCACGGATACGCAGTATTTT. The full variable domain, in which reference TRBV18 and TRBJ2-3 provide the parts outside the CDR3, is NAGVMQNPRHLVRRRGQEARLRCSPMKGHSHVYWYRQLPEEGLKFMVYLQKENIIDESGMPKERFSAEFPKEGPSILRIQQVVRGDSAAYFCASSPRGGGATDTQYFGPGTRLTVL.

This CDR3 is CASSSVAGAAQFF. The CDR3 coding sequence is TGTGCCAGCAGCTCCGTTGCAGGCGCCGCGCAGTTCTTC. This chain links TRBV7-3 with TRBJ2-1; unclear D gene. The CDR3 is 13 amino acids. CDR1 and CDR2 (germline): SGHTA, FQGTGA. V lost 4 bases and J lost 12, with 16 bases in between.

The genes are TRBV30 and TRBJ1-1, with D unresolved. The germline CDR1 and CDR2 sequences are GTSNPN and SVGIG (reference sequence). The CDR3 has 14 amino acids. The V end lost 1 base, the J end lost 0 bases, and 9 bases lay between the germline ends. This chain's CDR3 is CAWSGFAMNTEAFF. The CDR3 DNA reads TGTGCCTGGAGTGGGTTCGCTATGAACACTGAAGCTTTCTTT.

This chain's CDR3 is CASGIGDYNTDTQYF. Here the CDR3 DNA reads TGTGCTAGTGGAATAGGCGACTACAACACAGATACGCAGTATTTT. J is TRBJ2-3 and V is TRBV12-5; D is possibly TRBD2 (5 bases). CDR1 is LGHNT and CDR2 is FRNRAP in the germline V gene. This CDR3 region has 15 residues. V lost 6 bases and J lost 2, with 15 bases in between.

The chain has TRBV28 and TRBJ1-2; the D gene is possibly TRBD1 (5 bases). The V end was cut by 5 bases, the J end by 4 bases, with 20 bases between. Germline V lookup: CDR1 MDHEN, CDR2 SYDVKM. The CDR3 contains 16 residues. The CDR3 loop is CASSPTPQGLSYGYTF. The CDR3 DNA reads TGTGCCAGCAGTCCTACCCCCCAGGGACTCAGCTATGGCTACACCTTC.